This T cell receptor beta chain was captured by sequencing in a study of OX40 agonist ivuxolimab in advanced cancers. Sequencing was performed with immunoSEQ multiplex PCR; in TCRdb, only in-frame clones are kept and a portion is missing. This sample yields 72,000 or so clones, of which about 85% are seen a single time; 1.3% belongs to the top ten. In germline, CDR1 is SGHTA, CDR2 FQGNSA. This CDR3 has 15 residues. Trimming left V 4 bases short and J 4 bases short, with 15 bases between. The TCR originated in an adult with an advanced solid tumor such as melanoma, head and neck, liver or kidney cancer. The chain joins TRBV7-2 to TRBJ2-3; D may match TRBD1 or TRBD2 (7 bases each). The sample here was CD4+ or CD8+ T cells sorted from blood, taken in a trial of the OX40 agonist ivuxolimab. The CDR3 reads CASSSGGAKADTQYF. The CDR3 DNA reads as TGTGCCAGCAGCTCAGGGGGGGCCAAGGCAGATACGCAGTATTTT.